This paragraph covers one TCR beta chain sequence. Trimming took off 3 bases at V and 5 bases at J, with 7 bases between the two ends. This CDR3 has 11 residues. Germline loops: CDR1 DFQATT, CDR2 SNEGSKA (reference sequence). The sample belongs to a study of blood T cell repertoires in COVID-19. The overall study: Italy, Spain and the United States were the sources of the convalescent and acute COVID-19 samples. In each case, the material was cDNA or gDNA derived from T cells, B-cell-depleted T cells, or PBMCs.

In the authors' methods: For nucleated cells, counts were estimated from reference gene primer amplification. The protocol was immunoSEQ multiplex PCR, while the TCRdb copy is restricted to in-frame clones and leaves out a portion. Clone size and the V and J calls come from that table; the DNA yielded D and trimming. The data hold a few hundred thousand clones, with over 80% observed a single time. The receptor comes from a human donor in a cohort sampled during active COVID-19. Sequencing used peripheral blood. This chain joins TRBV20-1 and TRBJ1-2; D is perhaps TRBD1 (5 bases). CDR3 DNA: TGCAGTGCTAGTCGGGGGTATGGCTACACCTTC. Amino acids: CSASRGYGYTF.